Listed below are T cell receptor beta chains from one sample, sequenced in a study of cytomegalovirus exposure and HLA in healthy donors. Profiling relied on immunoSEQ multiplex PCR, and the TCRdb table lists in-frame clones only, not all of them. The repertoire holds about 160,000 clones, with roughly three quarters as singletons. The sample comprised PBMCs. These receptors came from a man younger than 30 in good health and CMV-seropositive. Each CDR3 is given with its conserved first and last residue. The order of the fields is J gene, D gene, clone size, V gene, CDR3 protein, CDR3 DNA. A D gene is named only where the DNA matches it firmly. Clone size is not always given. Where it is, it says once, few, many or a class for expanded clones.

>TRBJ2-1|TRBD2|NA|TRBV4-3
CASSQGGASGGTNEQFF
TGCGCCAGCAGCCAAGGGGGGGCTAGCGGGGGGACCAATGAGCAGTTCTTC
>TRBJ1-2|NA|NA|TRBV30
CAWSREVGGYTF
TGTGCCTGGTCCAGGGAGGTAGGAGGTTACACCTTC
>TRBJ2-5|NA|NA|TRBV15
CATGRGHQMETQYF
TGTGCCACAGGCAGGGGCCATCAAATGGAGACCCAGTACTTC
>TRBJ2-5|TRBD1|NA|TRBV5-4
CASSLEGDRRMRVQETQYF
TGTGCCAGCAGCTTGGAAGGGGACAGGAGAATGCGAGTGCAAGAGACCCAGTACTTC
>TRBJ2-7|TRBD1|NA|TRBV7-9
CASSSPTGGGHEQYF
TGTGCCAGCAGCTCGCCGACAGGGGGAGGGCACGAGCAGTACTTC
>TRBJ1-5|NA|NA|TRBV19
CASSMGGGFNQPQHF
TGTGCCAGTAGTATGGGTGGGGGCTTCAATCAGCCCCAGCATTTT
>TRBJ2-5|NA|NA|TRBV9
CASSATGSKTQYF
TGTGCCAGCAGCGCCACAGGGTCAAAGACCCAGTACTTC
>TRBJ2-5|TRBD2|few|TRBV7-9
CASSLRLAWETQYF
TGTGCCAGCAGCCTCCGACTAGCCTGGGAGACCCAGTACTTC
>TRBJ2-7|NA|NA|TRBV19
CASRQDSYEQYF
TGTGCCAGTAGACAGGACTCCTACGAGCAGTACTTC
>TRBJ2-3|TRBD1|NA|TRBV29-1
CSVPGQDWPIRDTQYF
TGCAGCGTTCCGGGACAGGACTGGCCTATACGAGATACGCAGTATTTT
>TRBJ1-1|NA|NA|TRBV19
CASSIDREVYTEAFF
TGTGCCAGTAGTATTGATAGGGAGGTTTACACTGAAGCTTTCTTT
>TRBJ2-1|NA|NA|TRBV6-5
CASSYSKRQFF
TGTGCCAGCAGTTACTCGAAGCGGCAGTTCTTC
>TRBJ2-3|NA|NA|TRBV13
CASSLDWGGTDTQYF
TGTGCCAGCAGCTTAGACTGGGGGGGCACAGATACGCAGTATTTT
>TRBJ2-5|TRBD2|NA|TRBV18
CASSAQTSLAVGETQYF
TGTGCCAGCTCAGCTCAAACCTCGCTAGCGGTAGGGGAGACCCAGTACTTC
>TRBJ2-5|NA|NA|TRBV7-3
CASSLGPNQETQYF
TGTGCCAGCAGCTTAGGGCCAAACCAAGAGACCCAGTACTTC
>TRBJ1-3|NA|once|TRBV2
CASSQDTGNTIYF
TGTGCCAGCAGCCAAGACACTGGAAACACCATATATTTT
>TRBJ2-1|TRBD2|few|TRBV25-1
CASSGFSGGPGQQFF
TGTGCCAGCAGTGGGTTTAGCGGGGGGCCGGGCCAGCAGTTCTTC
>TRBJ2-1|NA|NA|TRBV7-9
CASSLDQGYDEQFF
TGTGCCAGCAGCTTAGACCAGGGGTACGATGAGCAGTTCTTC
>TRBJ2-7|NA|NA|TRBV29-1
CSVEQGTNEQYF
TGCAGCGTTGAACAGGGGACCAACGAGCAGTACTTC
>TRBJ2-2|NA|NA|TRBV14
CASSPHRFTGELFF
TGTGCCAGCAGCCCCCACCGGTTCACCGGGGAGCTGTTTTTT
>TRBJ1-1|NA|NA|TRBV4-3
CASSQVHSLSASLEAFF
TGCGCCAGCAGCCAAGTTCACTCACTTTCCGCTTCCCTTGAAGCTTTCTTT
>TRBJ2-7|NA|few|TRBV5-1
CASSPYFTGIYEQYF
TGCGCCAGCAGCCCGTACTTCACAGGGATCTACGAGCAGTACTTC
>TRBJ1-1|TRBD1|NA|TRBV19
CASSKDRVITEAFF
TGTGCCAGTAGTAAGGACAGGGTAATCACTGAAGCTTTCTTT
>TRBJ1-3|TRBD1|NA|TRBV7-9
CASSPGQGVRNTIYF
TGTGCCAGCAGCCCGGGACAGGGTGTCAGAAACACCATATATTTT
>TRBJ2-5|TRBD1|NA|TRBV2
CASSESAAGGKETQYF
TGTGCCAGCAGTGAATCAGCGGCAGGGGGCAAAGAGACCCAGTACTTC
>TRBJ1-5|NA|NA|TRBV6-1
CASSGAGAIGNQPQHF
TGTGCCAGCAGTGGCGCGGGGGCTATCGGCAATCAGCCCCAGCATTTT
>TRBJ1-6|TRBD1|NA|TRBV5-4
CASSWGGTGLSPLHF
TGTGCCAGCAGCTGGGGAGGGACAGGTCTTTCACCCCTCCACTTT
>TRBJ2-7|NA|NA|TRBV20-1
CSASGAEYF
TGCAGTGCTAGCGGAGCGGAGTACTTC
>TRBJ2-3|TRBD2|once|TRBV15
CATSSTTGTSGDRTDTQYF
TGTGCCACCAGCTCCACGACCGGGACTAGCGGGGATCGCACAGATACGCAGTATTTT
>TRBJ2-2|NA|once|TRBV5-4
CASSLVAGELFF
TGTGCCAGCAGCTTGGTAGCCGGGGAGCTGTTTTTT
>TRBJ1-3|TRBD1|NA|TRBV5-1
CASTRDRVSPGNTIYF
TGCGCCAGCACCCGGGACAGGGTATCCCCTGGAAACACCATATATTTT
>TRBJ1-1|TRBD1|NA|TRBV29-1
CSVEEMSGGYIGGTEAFF
TGCAGCGTTGAAGAGATGTCAGGGGGGTACATCGGGGGCACTGAAGCTTTCTTT
>TRBJ1-2|NA|NA|TRBV28
CASSSPTENYGYTF
TGTGCCAGCAGTTCGCCGACAGAAAACTATGGCTACACCTTC
>TRBJ2-7|NA|NA|TRBV5-5
CASSLGPDTYEQYF
TGTGCCAGCAGCTTGGGCCCTGACACCTACGAGCAGTACTTC
>TRBJ2-7|NA|NA|TRBV15
CATSRHREPYEQYF
TGTGCCACCAGCAGACACCGGGAACCCTACGAGCAGTACTTC
>TRBJ2-7|NA|few|TRBV20-1
CSAWDFYEQYF
TGCAGTGCCTGGGACTTTTACGAGCAGTACTTC
>TRBJ1-6|NA|NA|TRBV6-5
CASSPRGMAPLHF
TGTGCCAGCAGTCCAAGGGGGATGGCACCCCTCCACTTT
>TRBJ2-6|NA|few|TRBV19
CASSIRSGGANVLTF
TGTGCCAGTAGTATAAGGTCAGGTGGGGCCAACGTCCTGACTTTC
>TRBJ1-5|NA|NA|TRBV18
CASSQDRHGSQPQHF
TGTGCCAGCTCCCAAGACCGACATGGCAGTCAGCCCCAGCATTTT
>TRBJ2-7|TRBD1|NA|TRBV4-3
CASSQKGTGSEQYF
TGCGCCAGCAGCCAGAAAGGGACAGGGAGCGAGCAGTACTTC
>TRBJ2-7|TRBD1|NA|TRBV23-1
CASSQRGQGRTYEQYF
TGCGCCAGCAGTCAAAGGGGACAGGGGAGGACCTACGAGCAGTACTTC
>TRBJ2-1|TRBD2|NA|TRBV5-4
CASSSTSGRNNEQFF
TGTGCCAGCAGCTCCACTAGCGGGAGAAACAATGAGCAGTTCTTC
>TRBJ1-1|NA|few|TRBV11-2
CASSLGALEAFF
TGTGCCAGCAGCTTAGGGGCTTTGGAAGCTTTCTTT
>TRBJ2-1|TRBD2|NA|TRBV11-2
CASSLVGTTSNNEQFF
TGTGCCAGCAGCTTAGTCGGGACTACCAGTAACAATGAGCAGTTCTTC
>TRBJ1-5|TRBD1|NA|TRBV6-1
CASSEARTGAYPQHF
TGTGCCAGCAGTGAAGCAAGGACAGGGGCATACCCCCAGCATTTT
>TRBJ1-4|NA|NA|TRBV5-6
CASSPTGGAREKLFF
TGTGCCAGCAGCCCGACCGGGGGGGCTAGGGAAAAACTGTTTTTT
>TRBJ2-5|TRBD1|NA|TRBV19
CASSIGAGGRETQYF
TGTGCCAGTAGTATAGGGGCAGGGGGCCGGGAGACCCAGTACTTC
>TRBJ2-7|TRBD2|NA|TRBV10-1
CASSEWGLAGVTYEQYF
TGCGCCAGCAGTGAGTGGGGACTAGCGGGAGTGACCTACGAGCAGTACTTC
>TRBJ1-1|TRBD1|NA|TRBV7-8
CASRQTGDTEAFF
TGTGCCAGCAGACAGACAGGGGACACTGAAGCTTTCTTT
>TRBJ2-5|NA|NA|TRBV4-2
CASSQAALGQETQYF
TGTGCCAGCAGCCAAGCGGCCCTAGGACAAGAGACCCAGTACTTC
>TRBJ1-2|TRBD1|NA|TRBV7-9
CASSPTRPGQRTYGYTF
TGTGCCAGCAGCCCTACTCGACCGGGACAGCGTACCTATGGCTACACCTTC
>TRBJ2-3|TRBD2|NA|TRBV4-2
CASSQVGLAGETDTQYF
TGTGCCAGCAGCCAAGTCGGACTAGCGGGGGAGACAGATACGCAGTATTTT
>TRBJ2-1|TRBD2|NA|TRBV14
CASSLTSASYNEQFF
TGTGCCAGCAGCCTGACTAGCGCTTCCTACAATGAGCAGTTCTTC
>TRBJ1-5|TRBD1|once|TRBV19
CATKRDRGLEGNQPQHF
TGTGCCACCAAACGGGACAGGGGGCTTGAGGGCAATCAGCCCCAGCATTTT